This entry lists 14 T cell receptor beta chains sequenced from one sample in a study. Data came from immunoSEQ multiplex PCR; TCRdb stores just in-frame clones and leaves some out. The data show approximately 70,000 clones, with 93% seen just once and around 4.6% held by the top ten. Input material: PBMCs. Source of these receptors: a man between 40 and 49 years old with rheumatoid arthritis.

The CDR3 sequence is CASSLFVGGGSGANVLTF. The CDR3 coding sequence is TGTGCCAGCAGTCTCTTTGTGGGAGGGGGCTCTGGGGCCAACGTCCTGACTTTC. This chain links TRBV6-2 or TRBV6-3 with TRBJ2-6; tentative D call: TRBD2 (7 bases). The CDR3 length is 18 residues. The germline V gene encodes CDR1 MNHEY and CDR2 SVGEGT. The V end was cut by 5 bases, the J end by 0 bases, with 17 bases between.

The chain carries TRBV7-2 and TRBJ2-7; 7 bases match TRBD2. The germline CDR1 and CDR2 sequences are SGHTA and FQGNSA. V was clipped by 1 base and J by 3 bases; unmatched bases: 3. This CDR3 region has 14 residues. DNA for the CDR3: TGTGCCAGCAGCTTAGTGGGGGAGGGCTACGAGCAGTACTTC. Its protein product is CASSLVGEGYEQYF.

This chain connects TRBV5-1 to TRBJ2-4; TRBD1 might be the D (6 bases). This CDR3 has 13 amino acids. Looked up from germline, CDR1 is SGHRS and CDR2 is YFSETQ. The V gene lost 4 bases and the J gene lost 8 bases, with 13 bases spanning the gap. The CDR3 DNA sequence: TGCGCCAGCAGCACCGGGACAACAGACATTCAGTACTTC. Translated, it gives CASSTGTTDIQYF.

This rearrangement joins TRBV7-9 to TRBJ1-5, with D unresolved. Germline loops: CDR1 SEHNR, CDR2 FQNEAQ (reference sequence). V was trimmed by 1 base and J by 10 bases, leaving 8 bases between them. The CDR3 spans 12 residues. The CDR3 bases are TGTGCCAGCAGCTTAGACTCCAGTCCCCAGCATTTT. It encodes CASSLDSSPQHF.

The chain recombines TRBV6-5 with TRBJ1-2; possible D gene TRBD1, 6 bases. V was cut by 2 bases and J by 6 bases, with 10 bases left in between. This CDR3 is built from 13 residues. Germline V gives CDR1 MNHEY, CDR2 SVGAGI. The chain's CDR3 is CASSYRQGHGYTF. CDR3 nucleotide sequence: TGTGCCAGCAGTTACCGGCAGGGGCATGGCTACACCTTC.

This rearrangement joins TRBV27 to TRBJ1-2, with D maybe TRBD1 (5 bases). The germline V and J ends were trimmed by 9 bases and 1 base, with 15 bases remaining between them. CDR3 length: 14 residues. The germline CDR1 and CDR2 sequences are MNHEY and SMNVEV (reference sequence). CDR3 protein: CARPLWGFNYGYTF. CDR3 nucleotides: TGTGCCAGGCCACTTTGGGGGTTTAACTATGGCTACACCTTC.

The J gene is TRBJ2-3, the V gene TRBV11-1, with D perhaps matching TRBD2 (6 bases). Germline values: CDR1 SGHAT, CDR2 FQDESV (reference sequence). Trimming stripped 1 base from V and 5 bases from J, with 10 bases between. The CDR3 is made up of 14 amino acids. CDR3: CASSLGQGGDTQYF. CDR3 in DNA: TGTGCCAGCAGCTTAGGGCAGGGAGGAGATACGCAGTATTTT.

The chain links TRBV20-1 to TRBJ1-4, with a tentative D call TRBD1 (5 bases). Trimming shortened V by 5 bases and J by 7 bases, and 14 bases separated the two germline ends. CDR3 length equals 13 residues. The germline V gene encodes CDR1 DFQATT and CDR2 SNEGSKA (reference sequence). The CDR3 DNA is TGCAGTGCTCGTGACAGTGGTGGTGAAAAACTGTTTTTT. Residues: CSARDSGGEKLFF.

V and J are TRBV10-3 and TRBJ2-3; 12 positions agree with TRBD2. This CDR3 has 14 amino acids. V shed 8 bases, J shed 4 bases, and the junction held 4 bases outside the gene matches. Germline CDR1 reads ENHRY; CDR2 reads SYGVKD. The CDR3 sequence is CAIQTSGRSDTQYF. CDR3 nucleotides: TGTGCCATCCAAACTAGCGGGAGGTCAGATACGCAGTATTTT.

The rearrangement joins TRBV24-1 to TRBJ2-7, with D tentatively TRBD1 or TRBD2 (5 bases each). Germline CDR1 and CDR2: KGHDR and SFDVKD. V lost 4 bases to trimming and J lost 6 bases, with 9 bases between them. CDR3 length: 12 amino acids. The CDR3 DNA sequence: TGTGCCACCAGTGAGGGACCTGGCGAGCAGTACTTC. This gives the protein CATSEGPGEQYF.

The rearrangement joins TRBV29-1 to TRBJ2-1; 8 nucleotides line up with TRBD1. V shed 6 bases, J shed 9 bases, and the junction held 13 bases outside the gene matches. Per the germline V gene, CDR1 is SQVTM and CDR2 is ANQGSEA. The CDR3 is 14 amino acids. The CDR3 sequence is CSVLGGQALFEQFF. For the CDR3, the DNA is TGCAGCGTCCTAGGGGGACAGGCACTTTTTGAGCAGTTCTTC.

The chain joins TRBV7-2 to TRBJ2-1; possibly TRBD1 or TRBD2 for D (5 bases each). Germline V gives CDR1 SGHTA, CDR2 FQGNSA. This CDR3 comprises 21 residues. The V end was cut by 0 bases, the J end by 1 base, with 25 bases between. In nucleotides, the CDR3 is TGTGCCAGCAGCTTAGCGCTCGTGTATCCGTGGGGGACGGATTCCTACAATGAGCAGTTCTTC. It encodes CASSLALVYPWGTDSYNEQFF.

This clone was observed a single time. The gene calls are TRBV12-5 and TRBJ2-7; TRBD2 aligns across 15 bases. The CDR3 has 15 amino acids. Germline loops: CDR1 LGHNT, CDR2 FRNRAP. V was pared by 6 bases and J by 7 bases, with 7 bases of the junction left unmatched. This CDR3 reads CASGLGTSGGKEQYF. The DNA of the CDR3 is TGTGCTAGTGGCCTCGGGACTAGCGGGGGGAAGGAGCAGTACTTC.

This chain connects TRBV12-3 or TRBV12-4 to TRBJ1-5; 10 nucleotides align to TRBD1. V shed 5 bases, J shed 6 bases, and the junction held 1 base outside the gene matches. The CDR3 runs to 13 residues. The CDR3 reads CASSRTGGQPQHF. The CDR3 DNA sequence: TGTGCCAGCAGTCGGACAGGGGGTCAGCCCCAGCATTTT.